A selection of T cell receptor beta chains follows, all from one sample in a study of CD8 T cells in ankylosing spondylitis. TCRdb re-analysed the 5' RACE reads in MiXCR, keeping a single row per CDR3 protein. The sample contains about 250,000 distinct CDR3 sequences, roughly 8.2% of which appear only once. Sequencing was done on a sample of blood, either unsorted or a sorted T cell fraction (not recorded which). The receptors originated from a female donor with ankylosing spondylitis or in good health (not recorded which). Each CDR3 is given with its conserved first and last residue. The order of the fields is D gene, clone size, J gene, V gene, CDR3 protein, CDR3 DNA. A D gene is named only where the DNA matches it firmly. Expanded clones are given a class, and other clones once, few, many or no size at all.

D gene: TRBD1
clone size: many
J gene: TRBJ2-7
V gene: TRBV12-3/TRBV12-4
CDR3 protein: CASSWSGQGYYEQYF
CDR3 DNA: TGTGCCAGCAGCTGGTCCGGACAGGGGTACTACGAGCAGTACTTC

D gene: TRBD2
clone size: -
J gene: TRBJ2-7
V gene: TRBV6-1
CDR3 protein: CASGRYEREVYEQYF
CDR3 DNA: TGTGCCAGCGGCCGCTACGAGCGGGAGGTATACGAGCAGTACTTC

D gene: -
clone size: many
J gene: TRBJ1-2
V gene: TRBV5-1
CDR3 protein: CASSSPGALLGGYTF
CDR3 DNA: TGCGCCAGCTCCTCTCCCGGGGCCCTACTTGGCGGCTACACCTTC

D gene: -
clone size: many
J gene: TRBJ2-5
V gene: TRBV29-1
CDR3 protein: CSVEGQEETQYF
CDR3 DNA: TGCAGCGTTGAAGGACAAGAAGAGACCCAGTACTTC

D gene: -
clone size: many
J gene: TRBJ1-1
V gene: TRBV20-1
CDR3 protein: CSAVLGNTEAFF
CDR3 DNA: TGCAGTGCCGTACTTGGGAACACTGAAGCTTTCTTT

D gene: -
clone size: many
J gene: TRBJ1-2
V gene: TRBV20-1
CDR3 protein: CSASGGPYGYTF
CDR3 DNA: TGCAGTGCTAGTGGGGGCCCCTATGGCTACACCTTC

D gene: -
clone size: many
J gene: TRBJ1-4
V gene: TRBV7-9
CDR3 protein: CASSLTMDNEKLFF
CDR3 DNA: TGTGCCAGCAGCTTAACTATGGACAATGAAAAACTGTTTTTT

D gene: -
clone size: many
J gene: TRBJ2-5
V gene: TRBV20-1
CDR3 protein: CSAREASVETQYF
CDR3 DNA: TGCAGTGCTAGAGAGGCTAGTGTGGAGACCCAGTACTTC

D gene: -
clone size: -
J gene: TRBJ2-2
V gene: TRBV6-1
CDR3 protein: CASSMDSGLWGGELFF
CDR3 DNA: TGTGCCAGCAGTATGGACAGCGGTTTATGGGGGGGGGAGCTGTTTTTT

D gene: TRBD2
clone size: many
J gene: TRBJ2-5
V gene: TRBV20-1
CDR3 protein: CSAAGGLAGGRETQYF
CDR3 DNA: TGCAGTGCTGCCGGGGGACTAGCGGGAGGGCGAGAGACCCAGTACTTC

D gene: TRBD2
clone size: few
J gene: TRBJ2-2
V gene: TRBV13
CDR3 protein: CASSFGRAGAGELFF
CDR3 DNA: TGTGCCAGCAGCTTCGGGAGGGCTGGCGCCGGGGAGCTGTTTTTT

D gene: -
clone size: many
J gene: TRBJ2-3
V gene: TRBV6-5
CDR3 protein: CASRRAADTQYF
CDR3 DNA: TGTGCCAGCAGACGAGCAGCCGATACGCAGTATTTT

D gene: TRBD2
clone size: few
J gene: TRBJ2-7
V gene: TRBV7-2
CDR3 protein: CASSFLPRGLAEQYF
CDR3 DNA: TGTGCCAGCAGCTTTCTACCCCGGGGACTAGCGGAGCAGTACTTC

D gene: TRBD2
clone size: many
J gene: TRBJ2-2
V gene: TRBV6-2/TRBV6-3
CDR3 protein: CASSRLGGERRAGELFF
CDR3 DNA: TGTGCCAGCAGTAGACTTGGGGGGGAGCGTCGTGCCGGGGAGCTGTTTTTT

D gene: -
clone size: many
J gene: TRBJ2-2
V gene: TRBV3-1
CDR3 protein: CASSQSRGTGELFF
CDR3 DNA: TGTGCCAGCAGCCAATCGAGAGGCACCGGGGAGCTGTTTTTT

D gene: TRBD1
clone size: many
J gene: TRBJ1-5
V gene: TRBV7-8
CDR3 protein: CASRRTGTGGTNQPQHF
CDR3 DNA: TGTGCCAGCAGACGCACCGGGACAGGGGGAACAAATCAGCCCCAGCATTTT

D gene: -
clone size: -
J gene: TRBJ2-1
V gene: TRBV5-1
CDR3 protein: CASSFEAWRGGARSGLDEQFF
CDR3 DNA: TGCGCCAGCAGTTTTGAGGCTTGGCGGGGTGGCGCTAGATCGGGATTGGATGAGCAGTTCTTC

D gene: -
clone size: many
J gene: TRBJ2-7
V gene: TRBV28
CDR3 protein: CASSLSQEAYEQYF
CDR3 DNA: TGTGCCAGCAGTTTGAGTCAAGAAGCATACGAGCAGTACTTC

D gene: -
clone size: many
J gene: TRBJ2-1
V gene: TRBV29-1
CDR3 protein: CSVHVVSYNEQFF
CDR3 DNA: TGCAGCGTACACGTGGTATCCTACAATGAGCAGTTCTTC

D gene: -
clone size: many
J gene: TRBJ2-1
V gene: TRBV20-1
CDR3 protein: CSARWAGEQFF
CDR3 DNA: TGCAGTGCTAGATGGGCGGGTGAGCAGTTCTTC

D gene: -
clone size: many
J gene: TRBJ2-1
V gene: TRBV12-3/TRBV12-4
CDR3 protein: CASSPPGLYNEQFF
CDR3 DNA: TGTGCCAGCAGTCCACCGGGACTCTACAATGAGCAGTTCTTC

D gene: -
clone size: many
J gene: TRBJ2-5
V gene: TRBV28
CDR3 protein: CASSSEETQYF
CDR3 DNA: TGTGCCAGCAGTTCCGAAGAGACCCAGTACTTC

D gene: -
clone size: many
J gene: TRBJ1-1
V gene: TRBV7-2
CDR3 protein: CASSSFGRFGTEAFF
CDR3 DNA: TGTGCCAGCAGCTCCTTTGGAAGATTCGGGACTGAAGCTTTCTTT

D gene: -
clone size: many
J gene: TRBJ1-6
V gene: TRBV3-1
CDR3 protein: CASSQDWTPLHF
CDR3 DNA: TGTGCCAGCAGCCAAGATTGGACACCCCTCCACTTT

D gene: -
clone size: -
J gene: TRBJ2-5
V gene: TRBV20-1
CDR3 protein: CSASPSETQYF
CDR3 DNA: TGCAGTGCAAGCCCGTCAGAGACCCAGTACTTC

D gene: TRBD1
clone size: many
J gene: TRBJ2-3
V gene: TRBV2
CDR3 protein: CASREGQGGTDTQYF
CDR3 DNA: TGTGCCAGCAGGGAAGGACAGGGAGGCACAGATACGCAGTATTTT

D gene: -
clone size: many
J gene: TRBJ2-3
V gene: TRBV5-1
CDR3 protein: CASRPPSVLTQYF
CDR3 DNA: TGCGCCAGCAGACCCCCTAGCGTGCTTACGCAGTATTTT

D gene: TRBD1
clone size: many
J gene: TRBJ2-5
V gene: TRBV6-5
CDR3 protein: CASSLAPGTGDQETQYF
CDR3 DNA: TGTGCCAGCAGTTTGGCCCCCGGGACAGGAGATCAAGAGACCCAGTACTTC

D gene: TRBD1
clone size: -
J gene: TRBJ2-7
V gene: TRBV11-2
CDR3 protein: CASSLVAGGYDEQYF
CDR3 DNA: TGTGCCAGCAGCTTAGTGGCAGGGGGCTACGACGAGCAGTACTTC

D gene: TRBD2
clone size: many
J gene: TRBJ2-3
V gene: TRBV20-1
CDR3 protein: CSARDVIAGGGDPDTQYF
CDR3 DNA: TGCAGTGCTAGAGATGTGATAGCGGGAGGAGGTGACCCGGATACGCAGTATTTT

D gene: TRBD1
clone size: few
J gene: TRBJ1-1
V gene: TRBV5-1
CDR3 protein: CASMLGQPMNTEAFF
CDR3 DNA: TGCGCCAGCATGTTGGGACAGCCGATGAACACTGAAGCTTTCTTT

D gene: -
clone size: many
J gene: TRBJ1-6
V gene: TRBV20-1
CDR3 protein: CSAAPGASSYNSPLHF
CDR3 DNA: TGCAGTGCAGCTCCGGGAGCTAGCTCCTATAATTCACCCCTCCACTTT

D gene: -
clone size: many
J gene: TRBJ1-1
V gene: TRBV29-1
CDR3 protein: CSLGTETNTEAFF
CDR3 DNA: TGCAGCTTAGGGACGGAGACAAACACTGAAGCTTTCTTT

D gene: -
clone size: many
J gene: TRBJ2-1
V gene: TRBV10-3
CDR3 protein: CAIKVLGGYNEQFF
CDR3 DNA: TGTGCCATCAAGGTACTAGGGGGCTACAATGAGCAGTTCTTC

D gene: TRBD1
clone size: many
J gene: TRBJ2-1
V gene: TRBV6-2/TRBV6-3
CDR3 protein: CASRDSYNEQFF
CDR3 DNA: TGTGCCAGCCGGGACAGTTACAATGAGCAGTTCTTC

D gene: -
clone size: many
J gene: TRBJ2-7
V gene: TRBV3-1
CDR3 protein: CASSQSRSEQYF
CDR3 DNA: TGTGCCAGCAGCCAAAGTCGGAGCGAGCAGTACTTC

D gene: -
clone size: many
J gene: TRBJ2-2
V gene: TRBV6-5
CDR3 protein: CASSYWGGNTGELFF
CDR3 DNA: TGTGCCAGCAGTTACTGGGGCGGGAACACCGGGGAGCTGTTTTTT

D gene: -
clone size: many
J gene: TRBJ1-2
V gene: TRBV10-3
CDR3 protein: CAIRTSYGYTF
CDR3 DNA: TGTGCCATCAGGACATCCTATGGCTACACCTTC

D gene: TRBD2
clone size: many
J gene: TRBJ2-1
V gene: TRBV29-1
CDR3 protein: CSTPLAGGPGNEQFF
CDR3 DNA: TGCAGCACTCCCCTAGCGGGAGGGCCCGGCAATGAGCAGTTCTTC

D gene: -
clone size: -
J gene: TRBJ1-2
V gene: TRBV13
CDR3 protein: CASSLSSRLSGYTF
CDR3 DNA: TGTGCCAGCAGCTTATCTAGCCGTCTTAGTGGCTACACCTTC

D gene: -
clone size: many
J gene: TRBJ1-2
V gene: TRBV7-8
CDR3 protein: CASSFWRDGRYGYTF
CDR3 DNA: TGTGCCAGCAGCTTTTGGAGGGACGGACGCTATGGCTACACCTTC

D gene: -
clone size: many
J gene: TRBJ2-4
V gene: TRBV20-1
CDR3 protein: CSARVTDGNIQYF
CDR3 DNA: TGCAGTGCTAGGGTGACGGATGGAAACATTCAGTACTTC

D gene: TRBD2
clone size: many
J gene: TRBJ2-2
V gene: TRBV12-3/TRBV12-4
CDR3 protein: CASSSIAGGNPTGELFF
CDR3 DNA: TGTGCCAGCAGTTCGATAGCGGGAGGGAACCCCACCGGGGAGCTGTTTTTT

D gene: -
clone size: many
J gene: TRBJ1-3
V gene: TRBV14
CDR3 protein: CASSSRVRQPLSGNTIYF
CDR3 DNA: TGTGCCAGCAGCTCAAGGGTCCGACAGCCTCTTTCTGGAAACACCATATATTTT

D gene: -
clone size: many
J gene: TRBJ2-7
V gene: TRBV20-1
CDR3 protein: CSAQAPGQTGEQYF
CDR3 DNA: TGCAGTGCTCAAGCCCCGGGACAAACGGGCGAGCAGTACTTC

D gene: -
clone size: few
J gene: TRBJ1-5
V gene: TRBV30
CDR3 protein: CAWSVETGNQPQHF
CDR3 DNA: TGTGCCTGGAGTGTAGAAACGGGCAATCAGCCCCAGCATTTT

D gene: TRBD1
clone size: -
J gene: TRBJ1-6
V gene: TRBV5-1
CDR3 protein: CASSHRQGSDSPLHF
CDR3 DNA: TGCGCCAGCAGCCACCGACAGGGTAGCGATTCACCCCTCCACTTT

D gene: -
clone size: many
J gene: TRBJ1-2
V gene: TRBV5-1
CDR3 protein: CASSPGLEVLYGYTF
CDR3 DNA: TGCGCCAGCAGCCCCGGACTGGAGGTCCTCTATGGCTACACCTTC

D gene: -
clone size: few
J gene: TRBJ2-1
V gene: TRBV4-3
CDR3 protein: CASSQDQTGVDNEQFF
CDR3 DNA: TGCGCCAGCAGCCAAGACCAAACGGGAGTCGACAATGAGCAGTTCTTC

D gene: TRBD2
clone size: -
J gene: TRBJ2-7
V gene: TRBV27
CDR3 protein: CASSLIAGREQYF
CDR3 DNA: TGTGCCAGCAGTTTGATAGCGGGCAGGGAGCAGTACTTC

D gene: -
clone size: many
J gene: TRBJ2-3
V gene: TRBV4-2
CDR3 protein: CASSQGIGGVTDTQYF
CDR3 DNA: TGTGCCAGCAGCCAAGGGATCGGCGGTGTCACAGATACGCAGTATTTT

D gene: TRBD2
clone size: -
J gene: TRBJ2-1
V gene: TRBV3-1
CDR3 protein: CTCSLWVAGSPMYNEQFF
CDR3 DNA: TGTACCTGCAGTTTGTGGGTAGCGGGAAGCCCCATGTACAATGAGCAGTTCTTC

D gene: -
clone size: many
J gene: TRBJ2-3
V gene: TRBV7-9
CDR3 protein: CASSPGRLRDTQYF
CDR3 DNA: TGTGCCAGCAGCCCTGGACGGCTACGGGATACGCAGTATTTT

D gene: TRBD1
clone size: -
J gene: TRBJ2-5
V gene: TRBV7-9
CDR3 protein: CASSSQRQGGETQYF
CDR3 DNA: TGTGCCAGCAGCTCGCAACGACAGGGTGGGGAGACCCAGTACTTC